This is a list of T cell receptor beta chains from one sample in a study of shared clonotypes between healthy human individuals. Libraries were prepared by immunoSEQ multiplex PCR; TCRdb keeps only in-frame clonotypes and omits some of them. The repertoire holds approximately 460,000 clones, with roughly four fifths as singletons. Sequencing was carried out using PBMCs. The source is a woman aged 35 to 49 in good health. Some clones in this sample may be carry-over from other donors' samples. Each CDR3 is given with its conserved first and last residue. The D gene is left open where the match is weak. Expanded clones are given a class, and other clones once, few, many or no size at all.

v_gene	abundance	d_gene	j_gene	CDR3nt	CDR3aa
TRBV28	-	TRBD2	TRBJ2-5	TGTGCCAGCCTCCGGGCGGGAGGAGAGACCCAGTACTTC	CASLRAGGETQYF
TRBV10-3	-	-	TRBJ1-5	TGTGCCATCAACCGGGACTCAGATCAGCCCCAGCATTTT	CAINRDSDQPQHF
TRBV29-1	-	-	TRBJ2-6	TGCAGCGTTCCAGTTGCTGGGGCCAACGTCCTGACTTTC	CSVPVAGANVLTF
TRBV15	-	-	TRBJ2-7	TGTGCCACCAGCCCCGAGTGGGGGGTATACGAGCAGTACTTC	CATSPEWGVYEQYF
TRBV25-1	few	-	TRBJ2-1	TGTGCCAGCAGTGATAGGAGGTTTAACAATGAGCAGTTCTTC	CASSDRRFNNEQFF
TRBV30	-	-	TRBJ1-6	TGTGCCTGGAGTGCTGCCTATAATTCACCCCTCCACTTT	CAWSAAYNSPLHF
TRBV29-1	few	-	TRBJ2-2	TGCAGCGTGGACCTAGCGAACACCGGGGAGCTGTTTTTT	CSVDLANTGELFF
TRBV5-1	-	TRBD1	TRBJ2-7	TGCGCCAGCAGCTTAGGGACAGGGGGCCACGAGCAGTACTTC	CASSLGTGGHEQYF
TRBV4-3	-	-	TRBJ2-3	TGCGCCAGCAGCCAAGATTGGTCCGACAGCACAGATACGCAGTATTTT	CASSQDWSDSTDTQYF
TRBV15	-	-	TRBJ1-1	TGTGCCACCAGCAGAGGTCTCTCACAGGGAGATGAAGCTTTCTTT	CATSRGLSQGDEAFF
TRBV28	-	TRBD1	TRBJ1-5	TGTGCCAGCAGTCCCCCAGGGGGCCAGGAGCAGCCCCAGCATTTT	CASSPPGGQEQPQHF
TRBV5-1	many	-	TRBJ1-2	TGCGCCAGCAGCTTGGTTGAACACCGCACAACTAACTATGGCTACACCTTC	CASSLVEHRTTNYGYTF
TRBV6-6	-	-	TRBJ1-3	TGTGCCAGCACGGCGGCTGGAAACACCATATATTTT	CASTAAGNTIYF
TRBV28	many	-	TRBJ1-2	TGTGCCAGCAGTGGGGACACAGGGACTTCTGGCTACACCTTC	CASSGDTGTSGYTF
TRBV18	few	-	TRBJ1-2	TGTGCCAGCTCACCGGGAGGGGATGGCTACACCTTC	CASSPGGDGYTF
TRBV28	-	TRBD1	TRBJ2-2	TGTGCCAGCAGGTTCCGGGACAGGGGGCACACCGGGGAGCTGTTTTTT	CASRFRDRGHTGELFF
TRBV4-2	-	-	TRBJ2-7	TGTGCCAGCAGCCAGTCGGGACTTGAACACTACGAGCAGTACTTC	CASSQSGLEHYEQYF
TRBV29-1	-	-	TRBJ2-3	TGCAGCGTCGCCGGGACCGGCACAGATACGCAGTATTTT	CSVAGTGTDTQYF
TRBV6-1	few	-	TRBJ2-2	TGTGCCAGCAGGGGCAGGGGTGACACCGGGGAGCTGTTTTTT	CASRGRGDTGELFF
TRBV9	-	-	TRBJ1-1	TGTGCCAGCAGCGTAGTCTCGACACCGAAACCGAACACTGAAGCTTTCTTT	CASSVVSTPKPNTEAFF
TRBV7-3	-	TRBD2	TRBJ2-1	TGTGCCAGCAGCTTAACCGGGACTAACCACAATGAGCAGTTCTTC	CASSLTGTNHNEQFF
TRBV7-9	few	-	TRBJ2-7	TGTGCCAGCAGCGCCCGGGTAGCGGCTGCCTACGAGCAGTACTTC	CASSARVAAAYEQYF
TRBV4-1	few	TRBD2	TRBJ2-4	TGCGCCAGCAGCCAAAGGACTAGCGGGGGGAACATTCAGTACTTC	CASSQRTSGGNIQYF
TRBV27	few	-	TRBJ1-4	TGTGCCAGCAGTAAGACAGGCCATGCAACTAATGAAAAACTGTTTTTT	CASSKTGHATNEKLFF
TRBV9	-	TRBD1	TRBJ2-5	TGTGCCAGCAGCCCGGGACAGGAGCGAGAGACCCAGTACTTC	CASSPGQERETQYF